The next 2 T cell receptor beta chains were all read from a single sample in a study of post-analysis software for immune sequencing data. Points from the study as a whole: Roughly five TRBV segments appeared more often in patients than in controls, and TRBV5-6, TRBV5-1 and TRBV20-1 were among these.

Their specific antigens are unknown. Prepared libraries of TCR beta cDNA carried unique molecular identifiers. TCRdb re-analysed the PCR reads in MiXCR, keeping a single row per CDR3 protein. The data hold about 770,000 distinct CDR3 sequences, with around 42% observed a single time. Sequencing was performed on blood. The receptor set was obtained from a girl aged 5 to 17 with multiple sclerosis.

The V gene is TRBV24-1, the J gene TRBJ2-7; 12 nucleotides line up with TRBD2. Germline V gene data show CDR1 as KGHDR and CDR2 as SFDVKD. The CDR3 totals 16 residues. V lost 4 bases and J lost 0; bases outside the gene matches: 3. DNA of the CDR3: TGTGCCACCAGTGACCCGACTAGCGGGAGCTCCTACGAGCAGTACTTC. It yields the protein CATSDPTSGSSYEQYF.

The chain employs TRBV7-8 and TRBJ2-3; no reliable D call. From germline, CDR1 is SGHVS and CDR2 FQNEAQ. Trimming shortened V by 5 bases and J by 3 bases, and 12 bases separated the two germline ends. This CDR3 has 14 amino acids. The CDR3 here is CASSATTMTDTQYF. The CDR3 DNA is TGTGCCAGCAGCGCTACCACTATGACAGATACGCAGTATTTT.